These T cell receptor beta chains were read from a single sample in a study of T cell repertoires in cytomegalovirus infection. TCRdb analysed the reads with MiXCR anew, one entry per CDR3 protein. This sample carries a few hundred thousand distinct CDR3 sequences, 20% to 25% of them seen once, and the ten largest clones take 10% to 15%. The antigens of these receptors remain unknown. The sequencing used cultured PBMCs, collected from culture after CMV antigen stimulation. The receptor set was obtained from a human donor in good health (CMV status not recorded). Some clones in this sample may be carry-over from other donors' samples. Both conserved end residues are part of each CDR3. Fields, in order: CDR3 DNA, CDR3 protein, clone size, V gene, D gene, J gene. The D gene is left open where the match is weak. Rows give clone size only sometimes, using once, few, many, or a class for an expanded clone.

TGTGCCAGCAGTCAAACTAGCGGGGGCTACGAGCAGTACTTC	CASSQTSGGYEQYF	few	TRBV12-3/TRBV12-4	TRBD2	TRBJ2-7
TGTGCCAGCAGTTTATTACCTGGAAACACCATATATTTT	CASSLLPGNTIYF	few	TRBV12-3/TRBV12-4	-	TRBJ1-3
TGTGCCAGCAGCGCCCGCCGCCGCGCCAATTACAATGAGCAGTTCTTC	CASSARRRANYNEQFF	many	TRBV7-2	-	TRBJ2-1
TGTGCCAGCAGCTTAGGTTTTTTACGCGAGGGTGAGGTGGTGAACACTGAAGCTTTCTTT	CASSLGFLREGEVVNTEAFF	many	TRBV7-9	-	TRBJ1-1
TGTGCCAGCAGCGTAGAGGAGACCGAATACAATGAGCAGTTCTTC	CASSVEETEYNEQFF	few	TRBV9	-	TRBJ2-1
TGTGCCAGCAGCCGCACTAGCCCGAACACCGGGGAGCTGTTTTTT	CASSRTSPNTGELFF	-	TRBV7-9	-	TRBJ2-2
TGTGCCAGCAGCTTAACAGGGCGGCAGCCCCAGCATTTT	CASSLTGRQPQHF	many	TRBV7-2	-	TRBJ1-5
TGTGCCAGCACCTCGGAGGGGGGGTCAACCATATATTTT	CASTSEGGSTIYF	few	TRBV6-6	-	TRBJ1-3
TGTGCCAGCAGCCTGCAGGGGGCTTTAGAGACCCAGTACTTC	CASSLQGALETQYF	few	TRBV5-4	TRBD1	TRBJ2-5
TGTGCCATCAGTGCCGGGACAGGGGGTCACTACGAGCAGTACTTC	CAISAGTGGHYEQYF	few	TRBV10-3	TRBD1	TRBJ2-7